What follows is one T cell receptor (beta chain) and its context. What it recognizes is unknown. The CDR3 is 15 amino acids. The ends were cut back, 5 bases at V and 5 bases at J, with 18 bases in the middle. The germline V gene has CDR1 SGHRS and CDR2 YFSETQ. This sample is part of a study of CD8 T cells in ankylosing spondylitis. Study-wide results and limits: As reported, disease-linked clones showed significant enrichment in matched ankylosing spondylitis synovial fluid.

In TCRdb, the 5' RACE reads were re-called with MiXCR into one record per CDR3 protein. Of about 340,000 distinct CDR3 sequences detected, roughly 14% appear once; the ten largest clones hold approximately 0.99%. The chain combines TRBV5-1 with TRBJ2-3, with a weak D call TRBD1 (6 bases). This sequence was found in a male donor with ankylosing spondylitis or in good health (not recorded which). Sequencing input: blood, either unsorted or a sorted T cell fraction (not recorded which). The CDR3 sequence is CASSGGLRSGDTQYF. The CDR3 coding sequence is TGCGCCAGCAGTGGGGGCCTTCGCAGTGGAGATACGCAGTATTTT.